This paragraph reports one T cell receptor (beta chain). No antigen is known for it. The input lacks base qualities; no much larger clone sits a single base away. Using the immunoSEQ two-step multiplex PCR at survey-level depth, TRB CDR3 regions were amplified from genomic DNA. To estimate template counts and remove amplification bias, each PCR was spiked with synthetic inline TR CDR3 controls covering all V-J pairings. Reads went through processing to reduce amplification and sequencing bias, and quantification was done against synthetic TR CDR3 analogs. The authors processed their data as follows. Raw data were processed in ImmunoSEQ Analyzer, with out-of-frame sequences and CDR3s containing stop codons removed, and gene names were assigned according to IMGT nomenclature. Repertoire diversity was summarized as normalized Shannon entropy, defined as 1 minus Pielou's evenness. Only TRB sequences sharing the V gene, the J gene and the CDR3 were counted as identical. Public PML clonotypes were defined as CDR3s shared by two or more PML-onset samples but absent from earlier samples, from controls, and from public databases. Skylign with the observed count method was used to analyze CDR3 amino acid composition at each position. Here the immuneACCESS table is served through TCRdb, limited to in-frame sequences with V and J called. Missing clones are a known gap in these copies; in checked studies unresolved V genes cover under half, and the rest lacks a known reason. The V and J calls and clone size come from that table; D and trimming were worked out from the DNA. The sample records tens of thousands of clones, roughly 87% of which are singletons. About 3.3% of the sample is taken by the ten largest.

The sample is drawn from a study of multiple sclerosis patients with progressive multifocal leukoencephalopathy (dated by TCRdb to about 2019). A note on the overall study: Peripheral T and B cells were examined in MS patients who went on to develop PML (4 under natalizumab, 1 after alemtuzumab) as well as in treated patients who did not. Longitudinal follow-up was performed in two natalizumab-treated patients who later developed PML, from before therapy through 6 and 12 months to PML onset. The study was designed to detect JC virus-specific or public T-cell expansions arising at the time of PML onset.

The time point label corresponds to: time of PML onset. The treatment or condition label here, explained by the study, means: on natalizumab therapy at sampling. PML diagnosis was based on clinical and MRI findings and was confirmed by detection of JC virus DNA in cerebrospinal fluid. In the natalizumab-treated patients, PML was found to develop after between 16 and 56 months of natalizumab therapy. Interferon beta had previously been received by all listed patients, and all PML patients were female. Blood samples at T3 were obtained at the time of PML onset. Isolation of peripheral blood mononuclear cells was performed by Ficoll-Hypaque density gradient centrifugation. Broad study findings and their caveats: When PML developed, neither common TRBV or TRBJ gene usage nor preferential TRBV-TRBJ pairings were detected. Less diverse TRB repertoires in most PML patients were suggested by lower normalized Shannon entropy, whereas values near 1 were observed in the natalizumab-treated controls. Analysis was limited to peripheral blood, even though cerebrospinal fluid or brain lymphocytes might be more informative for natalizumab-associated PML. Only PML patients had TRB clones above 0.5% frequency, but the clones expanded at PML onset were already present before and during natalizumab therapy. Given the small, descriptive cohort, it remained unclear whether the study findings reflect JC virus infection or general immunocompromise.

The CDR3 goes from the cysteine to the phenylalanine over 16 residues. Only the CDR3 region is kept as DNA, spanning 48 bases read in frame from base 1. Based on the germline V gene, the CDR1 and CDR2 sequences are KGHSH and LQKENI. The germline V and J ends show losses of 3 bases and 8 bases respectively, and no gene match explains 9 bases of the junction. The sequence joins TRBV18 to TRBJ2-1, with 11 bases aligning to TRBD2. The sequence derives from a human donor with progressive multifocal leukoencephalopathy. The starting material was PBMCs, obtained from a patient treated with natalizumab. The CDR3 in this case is CASSPRLAGPGDEQFF. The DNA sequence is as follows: TGTGCCAGCTCACCCAGACTAGCGGGGCCTGGGGATGAGCAGTTCTTC.